This paragraph reports one T cell receptor (beta chain). Antigen unknown. The same CDR3 also results from other DNA sequences found in this sample. The germline CDR1 and CDR2 sequences are KGHSH and LQKENI. The CDR3 is made up of 14 amino acids. V shed 2 bases, J shed 8 bases, and the junction held 4 bases outside the gene matches. Sequenced by immunoSEQ multiplex PCR; TCRdb stores in-frame clones only, minus some. The sample has about 2.4 million clones; approximately 93% are singletons. The data belong to a study of shared clonotypes between healthy human individuals. Overall study findings and caveats: Larger richness was generally estimated for naive than memory subsets.

This TCR was recovered from a young man in good health. Some clones in this sample may be carry-over from other donors' samples. The chain combines TRBV18 with TRBJ1-4; 8 nucleotides match TRBD1. Sequencing used naive CD4+ T cells from PBMCs. The subset denotes: CD45RA+ positively selected. CDR3 bases: TGTGCCAGCTCACCAGGACAGGGCAGGGAAAAACTGTTTTTT. It is translated as CASSPGQGREKLFF.